The 19 T cell receptor beta chains given below trace back to one sample, sequenced in a study of T cells in Graves' hyperthyroidism and ophthalmopathy. RNA transcripts provided the source from which TCR beta CDR3 regions were amplified. HTBI primers were employed in a first-round RT-PCR of the TCR CDR3. One entry per CDR3 protein, called by TCRdb with MiXCR from the multiplex PCR reads. The sample contains some 510,000 distinct CDR3 sequences, about a fifth of which appear only once. Sequencing was done on a sample of blood. The origin of the receptors is a man younger than 30 with Graves' hyperthyroidism.

This clonotype was recorded many times. The rearrangement joins TRBV30 to TRBJ2-5; D is possibly TRBD1 (6 bases). The CDR3 sequence is 13 residues long. Germline lookup yields CDR1 GTSNPN and CDR2 SVGIG (reference sequence). Here the CDR3 reads CALQGFPQETQYF. The DNA for the CDR3 is TGTGCACTACAGGGCTTCCCACAGGAGACCCAGTACTTC.

Concerning this clonotype itself: A read error is likely, as this CDR3 ends without the conserved phenylalanine or tryptophan. The chain links TRBV2 to TRBJ1-2; D perhaps matches TRBD1 (6 bases). CDR1 is SNHLY and CDR2 is FYNNEI in the germline V gene. V lost 10 bases to trimming and J lost 7 bases, with 16 bases between them. This CDR3 contains 12 residues. The CDR3: CATSDRNVGYTD. CDR3 in DNA: TGTGCCACCTCCGACAGGAATGTTGGCTACACCGAC.

Ten or more counts support this clonotype. V and J are TRBV20-1 and TRBJ2-6; tentative D call: TRBD1 (5 bases). Trimming stripped 1 base from V and 1 base from J, with 5 bases between. CDR1 and CDR2 from the germline V gene are DFQATT and SNEGSKA (reference sequence). The CDR3 contains 14 residues. In DNA form, the CDR3 reads TGCAGTGCTAGAGCAGGGTCTGGGGCCAACGTCCTGACTTTC. Translating it yields CSARAGSGANVLTF.

This clonotype appeared many times. The chain has TRBV30 and TRBJ1-1; D is possibly TRBD1 (5 bases). Between the trimmed V and J ends, which lost 4 bases and 3 bases, there was a span of 9 bases. The CDR3 consists of 12 residues. Germline V lookup: CDR1 GTSNPN, CDR2 SVGIG (reference sequence). Here the CDR3 reads CAWTREDTEAFF. The CDR3 coding sequence is TGTGCCTGGACCAGGGAGGACACTGAAGCTTTCTTT.

This clonotype was found many times. The gene calls are TRBV20-1 and TRBJ1-2; 10 nucleotides line up with TRBD1. J was trimmed by 3 bases and V by 2 bases; bases with no gene match: 15. The CDR3 runs to 18 residues. Germline-derived CDR1 and CDR2 are DFQATT and SNEGSKA (reference sequence). For the CDR3, the DNA is TGCAGTGCTAGACCCCCCCGGGGACAGGGGCTACAACACTATGGCTACACCTTC. It is translated as CSARPPRGQGLQHYGYTF.

This clonotype was recorded at least ten times. This rearrangement joins TRBV7-8 to TRBJ1-1, with D possibly TRBD1 on 5 matching bases. Trimming stripped 6 bases from V and 0 bases from J, with 17 bases between. The length of the CDR3 is 16 residues. Germline V gene lookup returns CDR1 SGHVS and CDR2 FQNEAQ. CDR3 sequence (DNA): TGTGCCAGCAGTCGTGGGCCCGGGACGATGAACACTGAAGCTTTCTTT. This encodes CASSRGPGTMNTEAFF.

This clonotype was counted at least ten times. V usage is TRBV5-1 and J usage is TRBJ2-7; 7 bases are a match to TRBD1. Germline V gene lookup returns CDR1 SGHRS and CDR2 YFSETQ. The trim removed 4 bases at V and 5 bases at J, leaving 9 bases unmatched. CDR3 length: 14 amino acids. The CDR3 DNA is TGCGCCAGCAGCGTGACAGGGTCTGGGGACGAGCAGTACTTC. Translation gives CASSVTGSGDEQYF.

In this sample, this clonotype turned up many times. The chain is built from TRBV15 and TRBJ1-5; 8 bases match TRBD1. CDR1 and CDR2 from the germline V gene are LNHNV and YYDKDF (reference sequence). Losses at the gene ends were 5 bases for V and 2 bases for J; bases not matched to a gene: 11. The CDR3 length is 17 residues. CDR3 DNA: TGTGCCACCAGCCCGACTCCCGGGGGACAGGGCAATCAGCCCCAGCATTTT. Its protein is CATSPTPGGQGNQPQHF.

This clonotype was detected ten times or more. The genes are TRBV12-3 or TRBV12-4 and TRBJ2-7; the D gene could be TRBD1 or TRBD2 (6 bases each). Trimming left V 6 bases short and J 5 bases short, with 20 bases between. The CDR3 totals 15 residues. In DNA form, the CDR3 reads TGTGCCAGCAGCCCTGCAACAGGGAGGTTACACGAGCAGTACTTC. It translates to CASSPATGRLHEQYF.

This clonotype was picked up a small number of times. This sequence joins TRBV29-1 and TRBJ1-2; a weak D match, TRBD1 (5 bases). Between the trimmed V and J ends, which lost 5 bases and 1 base, there was a span of 11 bases. The CDR3 covers 13 residues. The germline V gene has CDR1 SQVTM and CDR2 ANQGSEA. CDR3 in DNA: TGCAGCGTTTTAGACAGCCTTAACTATGGCTACACCTTC. It yields the protein CSVLDSLNYGYTF.

The rearrangement uses TRBV18 and TRBJ1-1, with TRBD1 matching over 7 bases. The V segment lost 0 bases and the J segment 4 bases; nucleotides outside the gene matches: 5. The CDR3 loop spans 15 amino acids. Per germline, CDR1 KGHSH and CDR2 LQKENI. In DNA form, the CDR3 reads TGTGCCAGCTCACCACCAGACAGGGTAGGCACTGAAGCTTTCTTT. Protein: CASSPPDRVGTEAFF.

This clonotype was seen at least ten times. V usage is TRBV11-2 and J usage is TRBJ1-5; tentatively, D is TRBD1 (6 bases). Germline values: CDR1 SGHAT, CDR2 FQNNGV. V dropped 0 bases and J dropped 3 bases, with 15 bases sitting between them. The CDR3 spans 17 residues. The CDR3 spells CASSLEGRGGDNQPQHF. CDR3 bases: TGTGCCAGCAGCTTAGAAGGCCGAGGGGGGGACAATCAGCCCCAGCATTTT.

This clonotype was recorded at least ten times. The chain combines TRBV2 with TRBJ2-7; D might be TRBD2 (6 bases). CDR3 length equals 14 residues. Trimming cost V 7 bases and J 1 base, with 14 bases left between them. Germline CDR1 reads SNHLY; CDR2 reads FYNNEI. The chain's CDR3 is CASIPGVLSYEQYF. CDR3 nucleotides: TGTGCCAGCATACCGGGGGTCTTATCCTACGAGCAGTACTTC. The full variable domain, with the rest looked up from reference TRBV2 and TRBJ2-7, is EPEVTQTPSHQVTQMGQEVILRCVPISNHLYFYWYRQILGQKVEFLVSFYNNEISEKSEIFDDQFSVERPDGSNFTLKIRSTKLEDSAMYFCASIPGVLSYEQYFGPGTRLTVT.

This clonotype occurred many times. The rearrangement uses TRBV9 and TRBJ2-5, with 10 bases matching TRBD1. Trimming at V came to 0 bases and at J to 5 bases, leaving 7 bases not matched to a gene. The CDR3 has 16 amino acids. Germline V CDR1 and CDR2: SGDLS, YYNGEE. The CDR3 DNA is TGTGCCAGCAGCGTAGACTGGGACAGGGGAAGGGAGACCCAGTACTTC. Translated, it gives CASSVDWDRGRETQYF.

As to this clonotype: This could be a read error, since a much larger clone is one nucleotide away. This CDR3 fails to terminate in the conserved phenylalanine or tryptophan, so it likely reflects a read error. This chain joins TRBV5-1 and TRBJ1-1; tentative D call: TRBD1 (5 bases). Trimming shortened V by 4 bases and J by 4 bases, and 20 bases separated the two germline ends. The CDR3 extends over 16 amino acids. The germline CDR1 and CDR2 sequences are SGHRS and YFSETQ. CDR3 residues: CASSLYRRAMGTEAFL. CDR3 bases: TGCGCCAGCAGCCTCTACAGGAGGGCAATGGGCACTGAAGCTTTCTTA.

This clonotype was seen a few times. A read error is possible here, since a much larger clone lies one base away. The chain joins TRBV12-5 to TRBJ2-2, with TRBD2 identical over 13 bases. The CDR3 sequence is 17 residues long. CDR1 is LGHNT, CDR2 FRNRAP, per germline. The CDR3 DNA reads as TGTGCTAGTGGTTTGAACTCGGGACTAGCGGGGACCGGGGAGCTGTGTTTT. This sequence encodes CASGLNSGLAGTGELCF.

The rearrangement joins TRBV6-4 to TRBJ1-1; the D is unclear. V dropped 7 bases and J dropped 2 bases, with 14 bases sitting between them. The CDR3 is 14 amino acids. The V gene's germline CDR1 is MRHNA and CDR2 SNTAGT. CDR3 in DNA: TGTGCCAGCAAGAGCCGCGGCAGAAACACTGAAGCTTTCTTT. Its translation is CASKSRGRNTEAFF.

This clonotype was seen repeatedly, ten times or more. J is TRBJ2-7 and V is TRBV6-2 or TRBV6-3; D is possibly TRBD2 (5 bases). This CDR3 is built from 18 residues. Trimming pared 4 bases from V and 0 bases from J, leaving 22 bases between. Germline V gives CDR1 MNHEY, CDR2 SVGEGT. The CDR3 bases are TGTGCCAGCAGTTCCCCCTCTAGGTATGAGGGCGGCTCCTACGAGCAGTACTTC. Its translation is CASSSPSRYEGGSYEQYF.

The chain couples TRBV11-2 to TRBJ2-2; TRBD1 matches 9 bases. The CDR3 extends over 16 amino acids. The germline V gene has CDR1 SGHAT and CDR2 FQNNGV. V shed 5 bases and J 6 bases; nucleotides not matched to a gene: 10. The CDR3 DNA reads as TGTGCCAGCAGCGGGTCCGGGACAGGGACATCCGGGGAGCTGTTTTTT. Translation: CASSGSGTGTSGELFF.